This TCR beta chain stems from a study of T cells in Graves' hyperthyroidism and ophthalmopathy. At least ten counts were recorded for this clonotype. The CDR3 totals 14 residues. V lost 7 bases and J lost 0, with 13 bases in between. The germline CDR1 and CDR2 sequences are MDHEN and SYDVKM. Amplified TCR beta CDR3 regions came from RNA transcripts. A first-round RT-PCR of the TCR CDR3 used the HTBI primer set. In TCRdb, the multiplex PCR reads were re-called with MiXCR into one record per CDR3 protein. The sample has more than 550,000 distinct CDR3 sequences; 15% to 20% are singletons. The sequencing sample was made of blood. This TCR was recovered from a man in his fifties or sixties with Graves' hyperthyroidism. J is TRBJ2-7 and V is TRBV28; D is unresolved. The CDR3 spells CASTLGLFSYEQYF. Here the CDR3 DNA reads TGTGCCAGCACCCTAGGGCTTTTCTCCTACGAGCAGTACTTC.